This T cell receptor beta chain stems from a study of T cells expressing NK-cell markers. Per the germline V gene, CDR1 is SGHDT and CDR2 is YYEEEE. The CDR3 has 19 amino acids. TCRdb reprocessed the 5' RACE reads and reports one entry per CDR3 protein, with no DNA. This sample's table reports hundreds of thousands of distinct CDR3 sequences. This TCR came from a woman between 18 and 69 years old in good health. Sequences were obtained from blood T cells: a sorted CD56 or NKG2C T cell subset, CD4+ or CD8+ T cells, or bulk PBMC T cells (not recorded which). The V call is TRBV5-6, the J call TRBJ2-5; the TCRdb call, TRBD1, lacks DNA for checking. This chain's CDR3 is CASSLKSREGYGGGETQYF.